The 25 T cell receptor beta chains below all came from one sample that was sequenced in a study of T cells in Graves' hyperthyroidism and ophthalmopathy. What was amplified from RNA transcripts were TCR beta CDR3 regions. With the HTBI primer set, the TCR CDR3 went through a first round of RT-PCR. One entry per CDR3 protein, called by TCRdb with MiXCR from the multiplex PCR reads. The table lists approximately 360,000 distinct CDR3 sequences, about a sixth of them singletons. The specimen was blood. The receptors shown here come from a woman aged 18-29 years with Graves' hyperthyroidism that later progressed to Graves' ophthalmopathy.

This clonotype was observed a handful of times. The chain employs TRBV6-1 and TRBJ2-7, with 8 bases that match TRBD2. The CDR3 loop spans 15 amino acids. J was trimmed by 3 bases and V by 6 bases; bases with no gene match: 10. Germline lookup yields CDR1 MNHNS and CDR2 SASEGT. This chain's CDR3 is CASSPGAGGFYEQYF. CDR3 DNA sequence: TGTGCCAGCAGCCCCGGGGCGGGGGGCTTCTACGAGCAGTACTTC.

This clonotype was seen only a few times. This chain connects TRBV9 to TRBJ2-7, with D perhaps TRBD1 (6 bases). This CDR3 is built from 13 residues. In germline, CDR1 is SGDLS, CDR2 YYNGEE. V gave up 3 bases and J gave up 6 bases, with 13 bases separating them. CDR3 region: CASSAVRGSEQYF. CDR3 bases: TGTGCCAGCAGCGCCGTCAGGGGAAGCGAGCAGTACTTC.

The gene calls are TRBV9 and TRBJ2-1, with TRBD2 as a possible D gene (7 bases). Trimming left V 0 bases short and J 9 bases short, with 19 bases between. Germline values: CDR1 SGDLS, CDR2 YYNGEE. This CDR3 contains 16 residues. CDR3 coding DNA: TGTGCCAGCAGCGTAGGGGGGGGGCATTTGAGGGGTGAGCAGTTCTTC. Residues: CASSVGGGHLRGEQFF.

The table lists this clonotype with many counts. The J gene is TRBJ1-5, the V gene TRBV6-1; 7 nucleotides align to TRBD1. The germline CDR1 and CDR2 sequences are MNHNS and SASEGT. The CDR3 contains 19 residues. V lost 6 bases, J lost 0 bases, and 17 bases stayed unmatched. The CDR3 nucleotides read TGTGCCAGCAGCGTAGACAGGGATAAAGGCGATTATAGCAATCAGCCCCAGCATTTT. Residues: CASSVDRDKGDYSNQPQHF.

The sample holds many counts of this clonotype. The rearrangement uses TRBV20-1 and TRBJ1-1; TRBD1 is a possible D gene (5 bases). CDR3 size: 14 residues. CDR1 and CDR2 from the germline V gene are DFQATT and SNEGSKA (reference sequence). Trimming left V 2 bases short and J 7 bases short, with 17 bases between. CDR3 region: CSARQAGQEGEAFF. As DNA, the CDR3 is TGCAGTGCTAGACAGGCAGGGCAGGAAGGTGAAGCTTTCTTT.

The chain recombines TRBV11-3 with TRBJ2-1; tentative D call: TRBD1 (5 bases). The CDR3 length is 13 residues. The germline gives CDR1 SGHNT, CDR2 YENEEA. Trimming removed 5 bases at V and 7 bases at J, with 12 bases between. The CDR3 is CASSHQGTNEQFF. Written as DNA, the CDR3 is TGTGCCAGCAGCCACCAGGGTACGAATGAGCAGTTCTTC. Combining the CDR3 with reference TRBV11-3 and TRBJ2-1 gives the whole variable domain EAGVVQSPRYKIIEKKQPVAFWCNPISGHNTLYWYLQNLGQGPELLIRYENEEAVDDSQLPKDRFSAERLKGVDSTLKIQPAELGDSAVYLCASSHQGTNEQFFGPGTRLTVL.

This clonotype showed up many times. This sequence joins TRBV2 and TRBJ2-2; no firm D call. CDR1 and CDR2 from the germline V gene are SNHLY and FYNNEI. This CDR3 is 15 amino acids long. The ends were cut back, 1 base at V and 0 bases at J, with 6 bases in the middle. DNA of the CDR3: TGTGCCAGCAGTGAAGGGGGTTCGAACACCGGGGAGCTGTTTTTT. It encodes CASSEGGSNTGELFF. Complete variable domain (other parts from reference TRBV2 and TRBJ2-2): EPEVTQTPSHQVTQMGQEVILRCVPISNHLYFYWYRQILGQKVEFLVSFYNNEISEKSEIFDDQFSVERPDGSNFTLKIRSTKLEDSAMYFCASSEGGSNTGELFFGEGSRLTVL.

This clonotype was observed at least ten times. The V call is TRBV7-2, the J call TRBJ1-2; D not resolved. CDR3 length: 14 amino acids. The germline V gene has CDR1 SGHTA and CDR2 FQGNSA. Trimming shortened V by 2 bases and J by 2 bases, and 9 bases separated the two germline ends. For the CDR3, the DNA is TGTGCCAGCAGCTTAAGCAGGAACAACTATGGCTACACCTTC. Translation gives CASSLSRNNYGYTF. The variable domain in full, completed from reference TRBV7-2 and TRBJ1-2, reads GAGVSQSPSNKVTEKGKDVELRCDPISGHTALYWYRQSLGQGLEFLIYFQGNSAPDKSGLPSDRFSAERTGGSVSTLTIQRTQQEDSAVYLCASSLSRNNYGYTFGSGTRLTVV.

This clonotype was detected many times. The rearrangement uses TRBV20-1 and TRBJ2-1; TRBD2 aligns across 13 bases. CDR1 is DFQATT, CDR2 SNEGSKA, per germline (reference sequence). The CDR3 extends over 14 amino acids. The V gene end was trimmed by 6 bases and the J gene end by 5 bases; junction bases not matched to a gene: 4. The CDR3 nucleotides are TGCAGTGCCACCGGGACTAGCGGGGACAATGAGCAGTTCTTC. Its translation is CSATGTSGDNEQFF.

The table lists this clonotype with many counts. The chain combines TRBV3-1 with TRBJ2-5; 10 bases line up with TRBD2. Germline-derived CDR1 and CDR2 are LGHDT and YNNKEL (reference sequence). This CDR3 spans 16 amino acids. With 1 base clipped from V and 4 bases from J, the junction kept 6 bases outside the gene matches. The CDR3 spells CASSQGQAGGRETQYF. The CDR3, as DNA: TGTGCCAGCAGCCAAGGGCAAGCGGGAGGGCGAGAGACCCAGTACTTC.

This clonotype was seen a handful of times. The chain joins TRBV5-4 to TRBJ2-7; perhaps D is TRBD1 or TRBD2 (6 bases each). CDR1 and CDR2 from the germline V gene are SGHNT and YYREEE (reference sequence). CDR3 length equals 19 residues. V was clipped by 2 bases and J by 1 base, with 25 bases between them. CDR3 amino acids: CASSLSAGQDKWNSYEQYF. Here the CDR3 DNA reads TGTGCCAGCAGCTTAAGTGCGGGACAAGACAAGTGGAATTCCTACGAGCAGTACTTC.

Only a few counts were recorded for this clonotype. The chain joins TRBV3-1 to TRBJ1-2; 10 nucleotides match TRBD1. J gave up 8 bases and V 5 bases, and 8 bases lay outside the gene matches. The CDR3 contains 14 residues. Germline V gene data show CDR1 as LGHDT and CDR2 as YNNKEL (reference sequence). This CDR3 reads CASSSGQGWYGYTF. The CDR3 nucleotides are TGTGCCAGCAGCTCGGGACAGGGGTGGTACGGCTACACCTTC.

This clonotype was seen at least ten times. The rearrangement joins TRBV3-1 to TRBJ2-1, with unresolved D. With 2 bases removed from V and 8 bases from J, the gap between germline ends came to 13 bases. This CDR3 comprises 14 residues. Germline V gene sequence: CDR1 LGHDT, CDR2 YNNKEL (reference sequence). The DNA of the CDR3 is TGTGCCAGCAGCCAATTTGGGCGACGGGATGAGCAGTTCTTC. This codes for CASSQFGRRDEQFF.

The V gene is TRBV5-1, the J gene TRBJ2-7; D possibly corresponds to TRBD2 (7 bases). There are 16 residues in the CDR3. V was shortened by 5 bases and J by 2 bases, with 20 bases between the two germline ends. Germline CDR1 reads SGHRS; CDR2 reads YFSETQ. CDR3 amino acids: CASSPVARGLTYEQYF. DNA for the CDR3: TGCGCCAGCAGTCCCGTGGCCAGGGGACTAACCTACGAGCAGTACTTC.

This clonotype was recorded at least ten times. This rearrangement joins TRBV28 to TRBJ2-2; a possible D gene is TRBD1 (6 bases). Germline-derived CDR1 and CDR2 are MDHEN and SYDVKM. The V and J ends lost 5 bases and 2 bases respectively, with 15 bases between them. This CDR3 region has 16 residues. The CDR3 protein is CASSTGTIVNTGELFF. CDR3 sequence (DNA): TGTGCCAGCAGTACTGGGACAATTGTCAACACCGGGGAGCTGTTTTTT.

This clonotype was detected many times. This chain joins TRBV3-1 and TRBJ2-4; D may be TRBD2 (5 bases). Deletions cut 0 bases from V and 7 bases from J, with 10 bases between. Germline values: CDR1 LGHDT, CDR2 YNNKEL (reference sequence). The CDR3 spans 14 residues. The CDR3 region is CASSQETSKNIQYF. The CDR3 DNA reads as TGTGCCAGCAGCCAAGAAACTAGTAAGAACATTCAGTACTTC.

The chain carries TRBV28 and TRBJ2-7; no clear D. This CDR3 has 17 residues. Per germline, CDR1 MDHEN and CDR2 SYDVKM. The V and J ends lost 6 bases and 3 bases respectively, with 24 bases between them. CDR3 amino acids: CASSFLGGTEILYEQYF. The CDR3 bases are TGTGCCAGCAGCTTCTTGGGTGGAACAGAAATTCTCTACGAGCAGTACTTC.

The rearrangement joins TRBV6-1 to TRBJ1-5; 7 bases line up with TRBD1. Germline V lookup: CDR1 MNHNS, CDR2 SASEGT. V was pared by 6 bases and J by 0 bases, with 8 bases of the junction left unmatched. This CDR3 spans 16 amino acids. Written as DNA, the CDR3 is TGTGCCAGCAGCATCCGGAGGGGGCCTAGCAATCAGCCCCAGCATTTT. Translated, it gives CASSIRRGPSNQPQHF.

This clonotype occurred a few times. V is TRBV13 and J is TRBJ2-2; D gene unclear. The CDR3 contains 14 residues. V gave up 1 base and J gave up 1 base, with 4 bases separating them. The germline V gene encodes CDR1 PRHDT and CDR2 FYEKMQ (reference sequence). The CDR3 DNA is TGTGCCAGCAGCTTAGCGTTGAACACCGGGGAGCTGTTTTTT. Amino acids: CASSLALNTGELFF.

Within the sample, this clonotype is medium-sized. The V call is TRBV19, the J call TRBJ1-5; D is unresolved. Germline CDR1 and CDR2: LNHDA and SQIVND (reference sequence). V was trimmed by 3 bases and J by 0 bases, leaving 6 bases between them. The CDR3 runs to 14 residues. The CDR3 loop reads CASSIVYSNQPQHF. The CDR3 DNA reads as TGTGCCAGTAGTATCGTTTATAGCAATCAGCCCCAGCATTTT.

The chain carries TRBV2 and TRBJ1-2; D gene ambiguous. CDR1 and CDR2 (germline): SNHLY, FYNNEI. The CDR3 totals 13 residues. Trimming shortened V by 3 bases and J by 4 bases, and 9 bases separated the two germline ends. The CDR3 spells CASSEGSGYGYTF. The CDR3 DNA follows: TGTGCCAGCAGTGAGGGGTCGGGCTATGGCTACACCTTC.

This clonotype was picked up many times. J is TRBJ2-1 and V is TRBV7-8; D is unclear. The CDR3 is made up of 17 amino acids. The V end lost 1 base, the J end lost 5 bases, and 18 bases lay between the germline ends. Germline CDR1 SGHVS, CDR2 FQNEAQ. The CDR3 protein is CASSLVSLLGRHNEQFF. In nucleotides, the CDR3 is TGTGCCAGCAGCTTAGTGTCCCTACTCGGTCGACACAATGAGCAGTTCTTC.

The table lists this clonotype with many counts. V usage is TRBV5-1 and J usage is TRBJ2-7, with D maybe TRBD2 (6 bases). Germline CDR1 and CDR2: SGHRS and YFSETQ. The CDR3 totals 16 residues. Trimming stripped 0 bases from V and 4 bases from J, with 17 bases between. This chain's CDR3 is CASSLVRQGLDYEQYF. The CDR3 DNA is TGCGCCAGCAGCTTGGTAAGGCAGGGACTCGATTACGAGCAGTACTTC.

This clonotype was recorded at least ten times. V and J are TRBV18 and TRBJ1-5, with D unclear. Germline V CDR1 and CDR2: KGHSH, LQKENI. This CDR3 has 14 residues. Trimming left V 2 bases short and J 5 bases short, with 10 bases between. The CDR3 loop reads CASSPLYNHQPQHF. The CDR3, as DNA: TGTGCCAGCTCACCATTGTATAATCATCAGCCCCAGCATTTT.

The chain has TRBV9 and TRBJ2-7; perhaps TRBD1 as D (5 bases). Germline V gene sequence: CDR1 SGDLS, CDR2 YYNGEE. The CDR3 has 15 amino acids. The V gene lost 0 bases and the J gene lost 3 bases, with 13 bases spanning the gap. CDR3 amino acids: CASSVDPIRVYEQYF. The CDR3 DNA is TGTGCCAGCAGCGTAGACCCGATCAGGGTCTACGAGCAGTACTTC.